A selection of T cell receptor beta chains follows, all from one sample in a study of blood T cell repertoires in COVID-19. This table comes from immunoSEQ multiplex PCR, and its TCRdb copy is limited to in-frame clones, with some not included. The sample yields over 55,000 clones, around nine tenths seen once. Input material: peripheral blood. These receptors were taken from a human donor in a cohort sampled during active COVID-19. CDR3s include the opening cysteine and the closing phenylalanine or tryptophan. A D gene is named only where the DNA matches it firmly. Size values are once, few and many counts, or a class for expanded clones, and some rows have none.

J: TRBJ2-7
D: TRBD1
V: TRBV2
size: once
CDR3: CATGQGYYEQYF
DNA: TGTGCCACAGGACAGGGTTACTACGAGCAGTACTTC

J: TRBJ1-1
D: NA
V: TRBV29-1
size: NA
CDR3: CSVRIDTHTEAFF
DNA: TGCAGCGTTAGAATTGACACGCACACTGAAGCTTTCTTT

J: TRBJ2-7
D: NA
V: TRBV11-2
size: many
CDR3: CASSPRRGTEAGEQYF
DNA: TGTGCCAGCAGCCCTCGGCGTGGGACGGAGGCGGGGGAGCAGTACTTC

J: TRBJ1-6
D: NA
V: TRBV30
size: NA
CDR3: CAWSVSGYNSPLHF
DNA: TGTGCCTGGAGTGTATCCGGGTATAATTCACCCCTCCACTTT

J: TRBJ1-1
D: TRBD1
V: TRBV30
size: NA
CDR3: CAWSGQGGNTEAFF
DNA: TGTGCCTGGAGTGGACAGGGGGGGAACACTGAAGCTTTCTTT

J: TRBJ1-1
D: NA
V: TRBV4-1
size: NA
CDR3: CASSQSPPGQFLNTEAFF
DNA: TGCGCCAGCAGCCAAAGCCCCCCAGGACAGTTTTTGAACACTGAAGCTTTCTTT

J: TRBJ2-7
D: TRBD1
V: TRBV5-6
size: NA
CDR3: CASSGGQADYEQYF
DNA: TGTGCCAGCAGTGGGGGACAGGCTGACTACGAGCAGTACTTC

J: TRBJ1-1
D: NA
V: TRBV5-1
size: NA
CDR3: CASSPTTGNTEAFF
DNA: TGCGCCAGCAGCCCGACGACAGGGAACACTGAAGCTTTCTTT

J: TRBJ2-7
D: NA
V: TRBV11-2
size: NA
CDR3: CASSLDGYEQYF
DNA: TGTGCCAGCAGCTTAGACGGCTACGAGCAGTACTTC

J: TRBJ1-2
D: NA
V: TRBV11-2
size: NA
CDR3: CASSLGQGSLSGYTF
DNA: TGTGCCAGCAGCTTAGGGCAGGGGTCTTTAAGTGGCTACACCTTC

J: TRBJ1-1
D: TRBD1
V: TRBV6-5
size: NA
CDR3: CASSYGTGVRLTEAFF
DNA: TGTGCCAGCAGTTACGGGACAGGGGTGAGGCTCACTGAAGCTTTCTTT

J: TRBJ1-1
D: NA
V: TRBV30
size: NA
CDR3: CAWSVRGAVNTEAFF
DNA: TGTGCCTGGAGTGTACGGGGAGCGGTGAACACTGAAGCTTTCTTT

J: TRBJ2-7
D: TRBD1
V: TRBV27
size: NA
CDR3: CASSIGTGGSYEQYF
DNA: TGTGCCAGCAGCATCGGGACAGGGGGCTCCTACGAGCAGTACTTC

J: TRBJ2-7
D: NA
V: TRBV4-2
size: NA
CDR3: CASSRSSFYEQYF
DNA: TGTGCCAGCAGCCGGAGTTCCTTTTACGAGCAGTACTTC

J: TRBJ1-6
D: NA
V: TRBV11-2
size: NA
CDR3: CASSPSGNNSPLHF
DNA: TGTGCCAGCAGCCCCTCAGGGAACAATTCACCCCTCCACTTT

J: TRBJ1-1
D: TRBD1
V: TRBV11-2
size: NA
CDR3: CASRNFRGRENTEAFF
DNA: TGTGCCAGCAGGAACTTCAGGGGGCGGGAGAACACTGAAGCTTTCTTT

J: TRBJ1-6
D: NA
V: TRBV21-1
size: once
CDR3: CASSLRDRGLNSPLHF
DNA: TGTGCCAGCAGCCTCCGGGACAGGGGGCTTAATTCACCCCTCCACTTT

J: TRBJ1-1
D: NA
V: TRBV3-1/TRBV3-2
size: NA
CDR3: CASSPAVGGNTEAFF
DNA: TGTGCCAGCAGCCCCGCGGTTGGAGGGAACACTGAAGCTTTCTTT

J: TRBJ2-3
D: TRBD1
V: TRBV24-1
size: NA
CDR3: CATSGGPGQGHTDTQYF
DNA: TGTGCCACCAGTGGTGGACCGGGACAGGGGCACACAGATACGCAGTATTTT

J: TRBJ2-7
D: NA
V: TRBV28
size: NA
CDR3: CASSWRGPGTAEQYF
DNA: TGTGCCAGCAGTTGGAGGGGTCCCGGGACAGCGGAGCAGTACTTC

J: TRBJ1-2
D: TRBD1
V: TRBV4-3
size: once
CDR3: CASSPATGTAYGYTF
DNA: TGCGCCAGCAGCCCCGCCACTGGGACAGCCTATGGCTACACCTTC

J: TRBJ1-4
D: NA
V: TRBV10-3
size: few
CDR3: CAISRGPVLTTNEKLFF
DNA: TGTGCCATCAGTAGGGGCCCGGTGCTGACAACTAATGAAAAACTGTTTTTT